This paragraph covers one T cell receptor (beta chain) sequence. Its antigen is currently unknown. Time point denoted: newly diagnosed GD, antithyroid drugs for less than 3 months. RNA isolated from PBMCs was used to make the TCR library. Graves' disease diagnosis followed American Thyroid Association guidelines. The data stem from a study of regulatory T cells in long-lasting Graves disease. For TCR beta, libraries came from iRepertoire HTBI primers and Arm-PCR of CDR3 regions. TCRdb reprocessed the multiplex PCR reads with MiXCR, giving one entry per CDR3 protein. Among hundreds of thousands of distinct CDR3 sequences listed, about 14% were seen once. Overall study findings and caveats: The work looked only at peripheral blood and did not look at thyroid tissue.

The germline gives CDR1 MNHEY, CDR2 SVGEGT. The CDR3 runs 15 residues. V was pared by 0 bases and J by 7 bases, with 13 bases between. The same specimen was also included in a second study, on T cells in Graves' hyperthyroidism and ophthalmopathy. Turning to that study: Exclusion of a patient resulted from uncontrolled infection, other autoimmune disease, pregnancy or lactation. The HTBI primer set served for first-round RT-PCR of the TCR CDR3.

This receptor was obtained from a man younger than 40 with Graves disease. This sequence joins TRBV6-2 or TRBV6-3 and TRBJ2-1; TRBD1 might be the D (6 bases). The specimen was peripheral blood mononuclear cells (PBMCs), collected at new diagnosis, from a patient treated with antithyroid drugs. CDR3 DNA sequence: TGTGCCAGCAGTTACTCGACAGGACTTTATAATGAGCAGTTCTTC. Translation: CASSYSTGLYNEQFF.